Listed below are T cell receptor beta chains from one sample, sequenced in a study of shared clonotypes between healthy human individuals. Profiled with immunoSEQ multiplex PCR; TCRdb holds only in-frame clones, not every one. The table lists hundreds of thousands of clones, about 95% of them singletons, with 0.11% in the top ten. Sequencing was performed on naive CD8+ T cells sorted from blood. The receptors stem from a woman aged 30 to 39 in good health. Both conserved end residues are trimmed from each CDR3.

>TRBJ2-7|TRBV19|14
ASSIDLEADGAEQY
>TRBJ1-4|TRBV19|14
ASSDLISATNEKLF
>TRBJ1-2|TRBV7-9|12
ASSLGGGGGGYT
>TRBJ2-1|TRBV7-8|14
ASSLGQGIKVSEQF
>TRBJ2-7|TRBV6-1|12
ASREGPLSYEQY
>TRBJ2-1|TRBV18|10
ASSITYNEQF
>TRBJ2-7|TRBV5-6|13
ASSLWRGDPYEQY
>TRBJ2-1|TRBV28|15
ASSTPQEREASNEQF
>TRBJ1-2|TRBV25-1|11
ASSDQGGYGYT
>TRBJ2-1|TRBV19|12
ASSPGTSQGEQF
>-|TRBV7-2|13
ASSFTQGHYYEQY
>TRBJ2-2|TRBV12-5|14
ASGPSGRAGTGELF
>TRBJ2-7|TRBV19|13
ALGPIPWSTYEQY
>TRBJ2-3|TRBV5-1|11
ASSRSISDTQY
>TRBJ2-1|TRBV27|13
ASRVGTYTYNEQF
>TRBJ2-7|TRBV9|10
ASSGGSGEQY
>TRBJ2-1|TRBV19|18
ASSSEPGTSTQLTYNEQF
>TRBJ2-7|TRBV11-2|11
ASSPGTSYEQY
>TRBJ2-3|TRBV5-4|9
ASSEMDTQY
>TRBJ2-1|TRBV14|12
ASSQGARYNEQF
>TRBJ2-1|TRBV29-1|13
SVAPGGTEYNEQF
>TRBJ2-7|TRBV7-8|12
ASSPQAGAYEQY
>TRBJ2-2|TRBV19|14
ASSIGPGRNTGELF
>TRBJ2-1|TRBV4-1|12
ASSPRFGGSEQF
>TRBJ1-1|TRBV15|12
ATSRGGVATEAF
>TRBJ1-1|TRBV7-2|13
ASSAQNGANTEAF